Listed here are 12 T cell receptor beta chains from one sample, sequenced in a study of T cells in Graves' hyperthyroidism and ophthalmopathy. Amplification yielded TCR beta CDR3 regions, with RNA transcripts as the source. During a first-round RT-PCR of the TCR CDR3, the HTBI primer set was used. From the multiplex PCR reads, TCRdb called clonotypes with MiXCR, one entry per CDR3 protein. This sample has 750,000 to 950,000 distinct CDR3 sequences, with 38% found just once. The sequenced sample consisted of blood. Receptors were obtained from a man between 18 and 29 years old with Graves' hyperthyroidism.

Notes on this clonotype: A single base separates this from a much larger clone, so it may be a read error. This chain links TRBV19 with TRBJ1-1; D not resolved. This CDR3 is 13 amino acids long. CDR1 and CDR2 (germline): LNHDA, SQIVND (reference sequence). V was pared by 7 bases and J by 1 base, with 10 bases between. CDR3 residues: CASTPEANTEAFF. CDR3 bases: TGTGCCAGTACCCCAGAGGCGAACACTGAAGCTTTCTTT.

As concerns this clonotype: Given a much more abundant clone one base away, this may be a read error. The chain carries TRBV20-1 and TRBJ1-1, with a weak D call TRBD1 (5 bases). The germline V gene encodes CDR1 DFQATT and CDR2 SNEGSKA (reference sequence). V was shortened by 3 bases and J by 7 bases, with 9 bases between the two germline ends. The CDR3 runs to 11 residues. CDR3 nucleotide sequence: TGCAGTGCTAGCCGGGACCTTGAAGCTTTCTTT. This codes for CSASRDLEAFF.

This clonotype was seen a handful of times. This chain links TRBV4-1 with TRBJ1-4; D not resolved. Germline V CDR1 and CDR2: MGHRA, YSYEKL. The CDR3 runs to 15 residues. Trimming stripped 4 bases from V and 6 bases from J, with 15 bases between. The CDR3 sequence is CASSLDGDMDEKLFF. CDR3 DNA sequence: TGCGCCAGCAGCCTCGATGGGGATATGGATGAAAAACTGTTTTTT.

This clonotype was counted a few times. The rearrangement links TRBV7-9 to TRBJ2-7; 8 nucleotides align to TRBD1. Germline V gene sequence: CDR1 SEHNR, CDR2 FQNEAQ (reference sequence). The J segment lost 2 bases and the V segment lost 5 bases, leaving 8 bases of the junction unmatched. The CDR3 length is 15 residues. This CDR3 is CASSNTGQATYEQYF. The CDR3 region has the DNA TGTGCCAGCAGCAACACGGGACAGGCGACCTACGAGCAGTACTTC.

This clonotype was observed many times. The chain joins TRBV25-1 to TRBJ2-5; D may be TRBD1 (6 bases). This CDR3 region has 14 residues. V was trimmed by 4 bases and J by 5 bases, leaving 14 bases between them. CDR1 is MGHDK, CDR2 SYGVNS, per germline. The CDR3 spells CASSAPTGKETQYF. In DNA form, the CDR3 reads TGTGCCAGCAGTGCCCCTACAGGGAAGGAGACCCAGTACTTC.

The sample holds a few counts of this clonotype. V is TRBV6-5 and J is TRBJ2-7; TRBD2 matches 10 bases. V lost 8 bases, J lost 4 bases, and 5 bases stayed unmatched. Germline V gives CDR1 MNHEY, CDR2 SVGAGI. The CDR3 consists of 13 residues. CDR3 nucleotide sequence: TGTGCCAGCTCTAAACTAGCGGGGTACGAGCAGTACTTC. Translated, it gives CASSKLAGYEQYF.

This clonotype has ten or more counts. The V gene is TRBV9, the J gene TRBJ1-2; TRBD1 is a possible D gene (5 bases). The CDR3 loop spans 13 amino acids. Germline V gene data show CDR1 as SGDLS and CDR2 as YYNGEE. Trimming took off 4 bases at V and 6 bases at J, with 13 bases between the two ends. The CDR3 protein is CASSFRSTDGYTF. The CDR3 DNA reads TGTGCCAGCAGCTTTCGATCGACAGATGGCTACACCTTC.

Comment on this clonotype: A much larger clone lies one base from this, so it may be a read error. The genes are TRBV7-3 and TRBJ1-5, with 10 bases identical to TRBD1. Germline loops: CDR1 SGHTA, CDR2 FQGTGA. The CDR3 has 15 residues. Germline trimming cut 5 bases from V and 5 bases from J; bases unmatched to any gene: 6. CDR3 in DNA: TGTGCCAGCAGCGCAACTGGGACAGGGGATCAGCCCCAGCATTTT. Its protein is CASSATGTGDQPQHF.

This clonotype was counted a few times. The chain is built from TRBV2 and TRBJ2-2; 14 bases align to TRBD2. The germline gives CDR1 SNHLY, CDR2 FYNNEI. V was clipped by 4 bases and J by 1 base; unmatched bases: 2. The CDR3 has 17 residues. The CDR3 loop is CASSGLAGGLNTGELFF. Here the CDR3 DNA reads TGTGCCAGCAGTGGACTAGCGGGGGGGCTGAACACCGGGGAGCTGTTTTTT. The full variable domain, its missing parts supplied by reference TRBV2 and TRBJ2-2, is EPEVTQTPSHQVTQMGQEVILRCVPISNHLYFYWYRQILGQKVEFLVSFYNNEISEKSEIFDDQFSVERPDGSNFTLKIRSTKLEDSAMYFCASSGLAGGLNTGELFFGEGSRLTVL.

This clonotype appeared many times. The rearrangement uses TRBV7-8 and TRBJ1-5; D call uncertain. The V gene lost 6 bases and the J gene lost 0 bases, with 12 bases spanning the gap. There are 15 residues in the CDR3. Germline V lookup: CDR1 SGHVS, CDR2 FQNEAQ. This CDR3 is CASSLDAYSNQPQHF. CDR3 DNA sequence: TGTGCCAGCAGTCTCGACGCATATAGCAATCAGCCCCAGCATTTT.

In the case of this clonotype: Being one base from a much bigger clone, this may be a read error. This chain connects TRBV19 to TRBJ1-1; 10 positions agree with TRBD1. V lost 7 bases to trimming and J lost 5 bases; unmatched junction nucleotides: 7. This CDR3 spans 14 amino acids. CDR1 LNHDA and CDR2 SQIVND come from the germline V gene (reference sequence). The DNA for the CDR3 is TGTGCCAGTAATCAAGGGGGACAGGGGACTGAAGCTTTCTTT. Amino acid sequence: CASNQGGQGTEAFF.

This clonotype was seen ten or more times. At one end, the junction sequence differs from germline, possibly due to a read error. The rearrangement joins TRBV2 to TRBJ2-2, with D possibly being TRBD2 (5 bases). This CDR3 region has 14 residues. Germline V lookup: CDR1 SNHLY, CDR2 FYNNEI. The CDR3: CASCEGSNTGELFF. DNA for the CDR3: TGTGCCAGCTGTGAGGGCTCGAACACCGGGGAGCTGTTTTTT.